These 14 T cell receptor beta chains were sequenced from one sample in a study of tumor and adjacent non-tumor tissue in lung cancer. The library came from three nested PCR rounds adapted from ARM-PCR protocols. Via MiXCR, TCRdb re-called the multiplex PCR reads, giving one row per CDR3 protein. The sample includes tens of thousands of distinct CDR3 sequences, 55% to 65% of them seen just once. RNA was extracted from bulk tissue without any cell sorting. Distant lung tissue was collected more than 3 cm away from the tumor edge. Sequences were obtained from distant non-tumor lung tissue. These receptors were obtained from a woman between 65 and 79 years old with non-small cell lung cancer.

This clonotype was detected only once. A junction boundary mismatches the germline segment, possibly from a read error. This rearrangement joins TRBV6-1 to TRBJ2-1; D is uncertain. Germline-derived CDR1 and CDR2 are MNHNS and SASEGT. This CDR3 spans 11 amino acids. As DNA, the CDR3 is TGTGCCGGCAGTGTATACGATGAGCAGTTCTTC. It is translated as CAGSVYDEQFF.

This clonotype was seen a few times. This may come from a read error, since a much larger clone is one base off. The chain links TRBV30 to TRBJ2-1, with D perhaps TRBD2 (6 bases). The CDR3 contains 14 residues. Trimming cost V 8 bases and J 1 base, with 15 bases left between them. CDR1 and CDR2 (germline): GTSNPN, SVGIG (reference sequence). The CDR3 region is CAGLNEISYNEQFF. The CDR3 DNA reads TGTGCCGGACTAAATGAGATTTCCTACAATGAGCAGTTCTTC.

This clonotype was seen ten or more times. Relative to the germline gene, one junction end is altered; a read error may explain this. The rearrangement joins TRBV11-1 to TRBJ2-1; TRBD2 matches 10 bases. Looked up from germline, CDR1 is SGHAT and CDR2 is FQDESV (reference sequence). The CDR3 has 19 residues. The chain's CDR3 is CASSLGGASGRSAYNEQSF. The CDR3 region has the DNA TGTGCCAGCAGTTTGGGAGGAGCTAGCGGGAGATCCGCCTACAATGAGCAGTCCTTC.

As to this clonotype: The germline gene is not matched at one end of the junction; a read error may be the cause. The rearrangement joins TRBV20-1 to TRBJ2-7; D remains unclear. CDR1 and CDR2 (germline): DFQATT, SNEGSKA (reference sequence). This CDR3 contains 15 residues. DNA of the CDR3: TGTAGTGCCGACCCGCTGGCAAAAGCCACCTACGAGCAGTACTTC. Residues: CSADPLAKATYEQYF.

A word on this clonotype: In this CDR3 the conserved last residue, phenylalanine or tryptophan, is missing, so a read error is likely. The chain couples TRBV29-1 to TRBJ2-5; no definite D call. Germline CDR1 reads SQVTM; CDR2 reads ANQGSEA. This CDR3 has 14 amino acids. The V and J ends lost 4 bases and 1 base respectively, with 13 bases between them. DNA for the CDR3: TGCAGCGTTGTGGCGGCACAACTCCAAGAGACCCAGTACCTC. It yields the protein CSVVAAQLQETQYL.

This clonotype was found once. The V and J genes are TRBV29-1 and TRBJ1-2; weak D call: TRBD1 (6 bases). V was cut by 5 bases and J by 4 bases, with 26 bases left in between. The CDR3 is made up of 17 amino acids. The germline CDR1 and CDR2 sequences are SQVTM and ANQGSEA. DNA for the CDR3: TGCAGCGTTCAACAAAACGTCCCGGGACAAGGAACCTATGGCTACACCTTC. Translated, it gives CSVQQNVPGQGTYGYTF.

Points on this clonotype: This may be a read error: a much more frequent sequence differs by one nucleotide. The rearrangement joins TRBV11-2 to TRBJ2-1; 8 bases match TRBD2. The CDR3 length is 16 residues. CDR1 SGHAT and CDR2 FQNNGV come from the germline V gene. V dropped 5 bases and J dropped 2; count of bases not matched to a gene: 8. Here the CDR3 DNA reads TGTGCCAGCAGCCGGATTAGCGGGAACACCTACAATGAGCAGTTCTTC. Translation: CASSRISGNTYNEQFF.

The chain joins TRBV12-3 or TRBV12-4 to TRBJ2-1, with 11 positions matching TRBD1. The CDR3 runs 14 residues. The V segment lost 8 bases and the J segment 9 bases; nucleotides outside the gene matches: 9. DNA of the CDR3: TGTGCCAGCGATTTGAGGACAGGGGGCGGTGAGCAGTTCTTC. This translates into CASDLRTGGGEQFF.

This clonotype was observed a handful of times. The rearrangement joins TRBV20-1 to TRBJ2-3; 7 nucleotides line up with TRBD2. Germline loops: CDR1 DFQATT, CDR2 SNEGSKA (reference sequence). With 6 bases clipped from V and 1 base from J, the junction kept 10 bases outside the gene matches. The CDR3 consists of 15 residues. The DNA of the CDR3 is TGCAGTGCCACTTCGAGCGGGGAAGGCACAGATACGCAGTATTTT. Protein product: CSATSSGEGTDTQYF.

The sample holds many counts of this clonotype. The chain has TRBV28 and TRBJ1-2, with unresolved D. The CDR3 has 14 residues. Germline V gene data show CDR1 as MDHEN and CDR2 as SYDVKM. Trimming took off 4 bases at V and 6 bases at J, with 15 bases between the two ends. In DNA, the CDR3 is TGTGCCAGCAGTTCACTCGCGGTAACAGATGGCTACACCTTC. The encoded protein is CASSSLAVTDGYTF.

Of note for this clonotype: The conserved phenylalanine or tryptophan is not found at the CDR3 terminus, so this likely reflects a read error. The rearrangement links TRBV5-4 to TRBJ2-3; TRBD2 is a possible D gene (5 bases). The germline V gene encodes CDR1 SGHNT and CDR2 YYREEE (reference sequence). This CDR3 contains 16 residues. Trimming shortened V by 4 bases and J by 4 bases, and 19 bases separated the two germline ends. The CDR3 loop reads CASSRKGGPGADTQYV. CDR3 in DNA: TGTGCCAGCAGCCGAAAGGGCGGGCCAGGAGCAGATACGCAGTATGTT.

This clonotype has ten or more counts. The chain uses TRBV6-2 or TRBV6-3 and TRBJ2-7; 8 bases match TRBD2. Germline lookup yields CDR1 MNHEY and CDR2 SVGEGT. With V trimmed by 0 bases and J by 4 bases, 5 bases remained unmatched. There are 15 residues in the CDR3. Here the CDR3 reads CASSYSMSGRYEQYF. As DNA, the CDR3 is TGTGCCAGCAGTTACTCGATGAGCGGGAGATACGAGCAGTACTTC.

For this clonotype: Given the absence of the conserved phenylalanine or tryptophan at the CDR3 end, a read error is likely. This CDR3 is CASSLYPGLAGYNEQFL. The CDR3 DNA sequence: TGTGCCAGCAGTTTATATCCGGGACTAGCGGGATACAATGAGCAGTTCTTA. This chain uses TRBV27 with TRBJ2-1, with TRBD2 identical over 13 bases. V dropped 1 base and J dropped 4; count of bases not matched to a gene: 4. The CDR3 has 17 residues. Germline V gives CDR1 MNHEY, CDR2 SMNVEV (reference sequence).

Concerning this clonotype itself: In this CDR3 the conserved last residue, phenylalanine or tryptophan, is missing, so a read error is likely. The rearrangement joins TRBV11-2 to TRBJ1-1, with a possible D match to TRBD1 (5 bases). The CDR3 contains 16 residues. V dropped 4 bases and J dropped 8 bases, with 23 bases sitting between them. Germline V gene data show CDR1 as SGHAT and CDR2 as FQNNGV. As DNA, the CDR3 is TGTGCCAGCAGCTCGCACGCATTGGGGCAGCAACGGGAAGCTTTCTTA. Its translation is CASSSHALGQQREAFL.